This T cell receptor (beta chain) derives from a study of T cells in Graves' hyperthyroidism and ophthalmopathy. Trimming removed 5 bases from V and 1 base from J, with 15 bases in between. Per the germline V gene, CDR1 is MDHEN and CDR2 is SYDVKM. CDR3 length equals 16 residues. This clonotype occurred a few times. The CDR3 regions of TCR beta were amplified from RNA transcripts. The HTBI set primed first-round TCR CDR3 RT-PCR. MiXCR, run by TCRdb on the multiplex PCR reads, gives a single entry per CDR3 protein. The sample records around 380,000 distinct CDR3 sequences, roughly 14% being singletons. The sequenced sample was blood. This TCR came from a man younger than 45 with Graves' hyperthyroidism that later progressed to Graves' ophthalmopathy. This chain joins TRBV28 and TRBJ1-5; the D is unclear. CDR3 bases: TGTGCCAGCAGTCCGAATCCGGGAATCAGCAATCAGCCCCAGCATTTT. Translating gives CASSPNPGISNQPQHF.